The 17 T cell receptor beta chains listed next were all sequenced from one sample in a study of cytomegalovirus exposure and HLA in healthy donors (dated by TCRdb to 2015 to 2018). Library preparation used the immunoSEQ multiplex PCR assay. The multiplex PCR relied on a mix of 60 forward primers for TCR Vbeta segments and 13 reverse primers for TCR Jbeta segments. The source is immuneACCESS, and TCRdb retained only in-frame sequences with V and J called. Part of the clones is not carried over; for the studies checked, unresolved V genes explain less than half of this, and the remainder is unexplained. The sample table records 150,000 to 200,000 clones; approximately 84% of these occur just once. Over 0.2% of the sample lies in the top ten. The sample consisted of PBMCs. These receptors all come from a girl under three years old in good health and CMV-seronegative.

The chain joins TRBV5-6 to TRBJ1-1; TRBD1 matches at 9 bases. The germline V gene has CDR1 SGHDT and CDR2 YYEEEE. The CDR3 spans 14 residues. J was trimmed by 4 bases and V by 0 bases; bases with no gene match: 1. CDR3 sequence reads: CASSLVTGGTEAFF. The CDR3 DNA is TGTGCCAGCAGCTTGGTGACAGGGGGCACTGAAGCTTTCTTT.

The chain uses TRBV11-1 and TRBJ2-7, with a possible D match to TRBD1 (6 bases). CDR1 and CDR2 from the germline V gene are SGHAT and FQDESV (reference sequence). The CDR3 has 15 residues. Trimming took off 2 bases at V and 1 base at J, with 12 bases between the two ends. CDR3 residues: CASSLQGLPSYEQYF. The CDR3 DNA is TGTGCCAGCAGCTTACAGGGGCTCCCATCCTACGAGCAGTACTTC.

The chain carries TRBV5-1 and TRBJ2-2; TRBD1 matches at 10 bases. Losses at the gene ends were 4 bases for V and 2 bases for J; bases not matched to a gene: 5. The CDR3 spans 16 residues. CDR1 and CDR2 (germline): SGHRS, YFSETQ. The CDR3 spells CASSTDRGRNTGELFF. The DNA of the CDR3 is TGCGCCAGCAGCACAGACAGGGGGCGTAACACCGGGGAGCTGTTTTTT.

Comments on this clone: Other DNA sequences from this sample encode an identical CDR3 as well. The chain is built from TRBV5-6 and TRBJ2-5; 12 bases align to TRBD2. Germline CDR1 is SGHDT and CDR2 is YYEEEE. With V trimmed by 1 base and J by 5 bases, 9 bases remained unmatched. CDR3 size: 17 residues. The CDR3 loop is CASSLFLAGGPGETQYF. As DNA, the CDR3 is TGTGCCAGCAGCTTGTTTCTAGCGGGGGGGCCCGGGGAGACCCAGTACTTC.

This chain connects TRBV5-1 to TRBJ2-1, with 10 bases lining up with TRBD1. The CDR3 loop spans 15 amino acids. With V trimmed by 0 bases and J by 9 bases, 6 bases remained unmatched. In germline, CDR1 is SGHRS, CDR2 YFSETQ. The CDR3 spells CASSLETGGWVEQFF. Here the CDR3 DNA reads TGCGCCAGCAGCTTGGAGACAGGGGGCTGGGTTGAGCAGTTCTTC.

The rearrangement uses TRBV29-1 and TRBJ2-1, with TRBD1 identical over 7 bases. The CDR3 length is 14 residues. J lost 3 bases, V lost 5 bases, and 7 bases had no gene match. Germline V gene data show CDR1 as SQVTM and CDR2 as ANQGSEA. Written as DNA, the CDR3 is TGCAGCGTTACCTCCGGGACAGACTACAATGAGCAGTTCTTC. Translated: CSVTSGTDYNEQFF.

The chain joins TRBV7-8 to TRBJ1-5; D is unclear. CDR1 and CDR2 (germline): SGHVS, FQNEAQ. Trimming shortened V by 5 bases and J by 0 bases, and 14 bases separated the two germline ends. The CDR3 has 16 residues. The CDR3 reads CASSPRRPFSNQPQHF. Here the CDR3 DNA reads TGTGCCAGCAGCCCGAGGAGACCTTTTAGCAATCAGCCCCAGCATTTT.

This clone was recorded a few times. The CDR3 DNA reads TGTGCCACCAGCCCTCAAACTAGCGGGAGTTACGAGCAGTACTTC. Amino acid sequence: CATSPQTSGSYEQYF. V is TRBV15 and J is TRBJ2-7; 11 bases fit TRBD2. The ends lost 5 bases at V and 4 bases at J; junction bases unmatched: 7. CDR1 is LNHNV and CDR2 is YYDKDF in the germline V gene (reference sequence). This CDR3 region has 15 residues.

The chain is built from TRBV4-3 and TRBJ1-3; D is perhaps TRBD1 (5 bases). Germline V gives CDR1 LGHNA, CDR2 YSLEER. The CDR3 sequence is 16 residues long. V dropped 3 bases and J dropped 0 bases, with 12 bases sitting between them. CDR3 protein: CASSHYRSDSGNTIYF. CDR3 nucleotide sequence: TGCGCCAGCAGCCACTACAGGTCCGACTCTGGAAACACCATATATTTT.

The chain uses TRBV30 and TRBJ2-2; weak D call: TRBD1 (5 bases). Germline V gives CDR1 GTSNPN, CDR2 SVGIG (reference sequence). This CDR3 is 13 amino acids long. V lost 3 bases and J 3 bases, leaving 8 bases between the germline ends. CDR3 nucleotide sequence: TGTGCCTGGAGACAGGCGGACACCGGGGAGCTGTTTTTT. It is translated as CAWRQADTGELFF. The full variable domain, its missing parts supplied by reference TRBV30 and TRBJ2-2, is SQTIHQWPATLVQPVGSPLSLECTVEGTSNPNLYWYRQAAGRGLQLLFYSVGIGQISSEVPQNLSASRPQDRQFILSSKKLLLSDSGFYLCAWRQADTGELFFGEGSRLTVL.

The CDR3, as DNA: TGCGCCAGCAGCTTGGGGCCCCGGGGACAGGGTCCCTACGAGCAGTACTTC. Its translation is CASSLGPRGQGPYEQYF. The chain has TRBV5-1 and TRBJ2-7, with TRBD1 matching over 9 bases. Germline loops: CDR1 SGHRS, CDR2 YFSETQ. The CDR3 spans 17 residues. V trimming: 0 bases; J trimming: 2 bases; junction bases outside the gene matches: 9.

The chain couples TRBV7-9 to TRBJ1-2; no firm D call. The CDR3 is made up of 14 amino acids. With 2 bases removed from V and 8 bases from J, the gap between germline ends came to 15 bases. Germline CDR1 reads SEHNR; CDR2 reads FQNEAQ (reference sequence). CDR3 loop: CASSLPDMVDGYTF. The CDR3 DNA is TGTGCCAGCAGCTTACCCGACATGGTCGACGGCTACACCTTC.

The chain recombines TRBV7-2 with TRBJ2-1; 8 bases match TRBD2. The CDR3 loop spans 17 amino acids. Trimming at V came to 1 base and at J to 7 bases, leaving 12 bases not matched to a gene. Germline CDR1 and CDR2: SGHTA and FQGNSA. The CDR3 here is CASSLGPGSGSWNEQFF. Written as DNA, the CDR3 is TGTGCCAGCAGCTTAGGTCCGGGAAGCGGGAGTTGGAATGAGCAGTTCTTC. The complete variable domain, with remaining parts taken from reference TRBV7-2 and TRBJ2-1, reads GAGVSQSPSNKVTEKGKDVELRCDPISGHTALYWYRQSLGQGLEFLIYFQGNSAPDKSGLPSDRFSAERTGGSVSTLTIQRTQQEDSAVYLCASSLGPGSGSWNEQFFGPGTRLTVL.

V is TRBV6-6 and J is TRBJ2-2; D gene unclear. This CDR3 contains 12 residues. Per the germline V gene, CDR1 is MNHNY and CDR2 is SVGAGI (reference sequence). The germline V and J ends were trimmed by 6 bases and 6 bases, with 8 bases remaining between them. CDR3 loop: CASRPLPGELFF. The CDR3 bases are TGTGCCAGCAGACCCCTACCCGGGGAGCTGTTTTTT.

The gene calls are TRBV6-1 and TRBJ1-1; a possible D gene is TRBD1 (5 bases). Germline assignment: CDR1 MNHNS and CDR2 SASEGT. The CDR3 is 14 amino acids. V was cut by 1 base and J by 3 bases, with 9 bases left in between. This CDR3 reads CASSEDRQHTEAFF. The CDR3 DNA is TGTGCCAGCAGTGAAGACCGACAGCACACTGAAGCTTTCTTT.

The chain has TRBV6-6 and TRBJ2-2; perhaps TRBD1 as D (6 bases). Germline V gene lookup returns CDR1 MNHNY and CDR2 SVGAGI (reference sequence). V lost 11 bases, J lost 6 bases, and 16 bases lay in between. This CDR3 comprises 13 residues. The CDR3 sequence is CAGSGQTAGELFF. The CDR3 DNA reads TGTGCCGGGTCCGGACAGACCGCCGGGGAGCTGTTTTTT.

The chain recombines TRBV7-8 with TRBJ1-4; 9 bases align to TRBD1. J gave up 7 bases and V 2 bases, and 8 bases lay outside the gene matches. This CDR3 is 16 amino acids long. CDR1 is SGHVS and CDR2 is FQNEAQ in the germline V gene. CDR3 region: CASSLQRTGDVEKLFF. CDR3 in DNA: TGTGCCAGCAGCTTACAGAGGACAGGGGATGTTGAAAAACTGTTTTTT.